The entry that follows covers one T cell receptor (beta chain) sequence. What it binds is unknown. Naive CD4 T cells, CD45RO-negative and CD62L-positive, were flow-sorted from PBMCs. Clones were sequenced by immunoSEQ multiplex PCR, and TCRdb holds only the in-frame ones, with some missing. The sample includes 55,000 to 65,000 clones, just under 95% of them seen just once. Germline CDR1 reads LNHDA; CDR2 reads SQIVND (reference sequence). The CDR3 runs to 18 residues. Trimming removed 7 bases from V and 1 base from J, with 24 bases in between. This sample was included in a study of human versus mouse CDR3 diversity and MHC coevolution. General study results and limits: Compared with mice, human CDR3s carried more deletions and insertions on average. Most of the three human donors had the lowest clonal inequality. Human T cells underwent selection on roughly 6 different MHC II alleles.

The chain uses TRBV19 and TRBJ2-3; perhaps TRBD1 as D (5 bases). The sample comprised naive CD4+ T cells from blood. Subset in this sample: CD45RO-negative CD62L-positive naive CD4 T cells. The receptor's source is a person between 55 and 70 years old in good health. CDR3 protein: CASTFIGRQGSGTDTQYF. The CDR3, as DNA: TGTGCCAGTACCTTTATAGGACGGCAGGGAAGCGGCACAGATACGCAGTATTTT. The complete variable domain, with remaining parts taken from reference TRBV19 and TRBJ2-3, reads DGGITQSPKYLFRKEGQNVTLSCEQNLNHDAMYWYRQDPGQGLRLIYYSQIVNDFQKGDIAEGYSVSREKKESFPLTVTSAQKNPTAFYLCASTFIGRQGSGTDTQYFGPGTRLTVL.